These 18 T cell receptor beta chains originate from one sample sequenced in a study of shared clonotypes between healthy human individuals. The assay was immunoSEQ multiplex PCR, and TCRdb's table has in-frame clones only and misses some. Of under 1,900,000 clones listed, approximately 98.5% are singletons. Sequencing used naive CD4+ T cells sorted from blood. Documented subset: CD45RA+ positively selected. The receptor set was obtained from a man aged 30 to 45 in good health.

This chain's CDR3 is CASRYLEFAGNTGELFF. The DNA of the CDR3 is TGTGCCAGCAGATACCTAGAATTTGCGGGTAACACCGGGGAGCTGTTTTTT. This chain connects TRBV28 to TRBJ2-2, with D tentatively TRBD2 (5 bases). The CDR3 sequence is 17 residues long. The V gene's germline CDR1 is MDHEN and CDR2 SYDVKM. The V end lost 6 bases, the J end lost 2 bases, and 19 bases lay between the germline ends.

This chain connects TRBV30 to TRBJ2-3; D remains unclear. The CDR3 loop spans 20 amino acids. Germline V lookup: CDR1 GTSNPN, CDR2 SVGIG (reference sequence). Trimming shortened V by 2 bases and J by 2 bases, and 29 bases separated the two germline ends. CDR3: CAWSPLPSRTTSMLTDTQYF. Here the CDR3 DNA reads TGTGCCTGGAGTCCCCTCCCATCGCGGACGACCTCTATGCTCACAGATACGCAGTATTTT.

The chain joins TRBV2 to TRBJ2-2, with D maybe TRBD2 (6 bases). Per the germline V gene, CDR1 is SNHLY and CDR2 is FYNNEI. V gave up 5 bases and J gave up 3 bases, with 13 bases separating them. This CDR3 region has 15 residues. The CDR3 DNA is TGTGCCAGCAGTAGGACTAAAACCTACACCGGGGAGCTGTTTTTT. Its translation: CASSRTKTYTGELFF.

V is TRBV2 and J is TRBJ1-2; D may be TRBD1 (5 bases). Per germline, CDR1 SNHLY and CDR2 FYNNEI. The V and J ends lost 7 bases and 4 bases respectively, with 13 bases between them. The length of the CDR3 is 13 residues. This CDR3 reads CASTGFNSYGYTF. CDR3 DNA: TGTGCCAGCACAGGGTTCAACAGCTATGGCTACACCTTC.

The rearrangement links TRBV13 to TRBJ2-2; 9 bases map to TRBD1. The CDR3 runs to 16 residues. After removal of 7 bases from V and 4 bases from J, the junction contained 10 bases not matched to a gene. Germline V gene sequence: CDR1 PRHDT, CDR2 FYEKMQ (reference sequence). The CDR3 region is CASIQSGQGTTGELFF. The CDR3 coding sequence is TGTGCCAGCATCCAGTCCGGACAGGGGACCACCGGGGAGCTGTTTTTT.

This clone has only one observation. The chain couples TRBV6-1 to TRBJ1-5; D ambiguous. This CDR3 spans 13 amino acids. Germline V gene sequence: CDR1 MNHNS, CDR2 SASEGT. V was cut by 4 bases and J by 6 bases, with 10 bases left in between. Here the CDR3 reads CASSVAVGQPQHF. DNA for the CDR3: TGTGCCAGCAGTGTCGCTGTGGGTCAGCCCCAGCATTTT.

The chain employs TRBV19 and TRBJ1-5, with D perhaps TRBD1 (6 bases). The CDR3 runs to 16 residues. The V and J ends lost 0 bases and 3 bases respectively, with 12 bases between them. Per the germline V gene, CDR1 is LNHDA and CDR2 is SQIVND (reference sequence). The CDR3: CASSIELDRLNQPQHF. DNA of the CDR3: TGTGCCAGTAGTATAGAGCTGGACAGACTCAATCAGCCCCAGCATTTT.

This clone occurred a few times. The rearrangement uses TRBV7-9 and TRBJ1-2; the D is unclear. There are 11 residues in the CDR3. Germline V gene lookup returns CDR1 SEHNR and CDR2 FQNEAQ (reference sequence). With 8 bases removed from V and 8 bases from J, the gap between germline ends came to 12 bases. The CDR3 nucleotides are TGTGCCAGCGGGCAGGTGTCAGGCTACACCTTC. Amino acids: CASGQVSGYTF.

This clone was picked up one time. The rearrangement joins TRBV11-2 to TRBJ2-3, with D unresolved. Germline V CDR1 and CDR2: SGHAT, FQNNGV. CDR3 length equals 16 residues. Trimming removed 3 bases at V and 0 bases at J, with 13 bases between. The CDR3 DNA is TGTGCCAGCAGCTTTAGGGCCGGTACTAGCACAGATACGCAGTATTTT. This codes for CASSFRAGTSTDTQYF.

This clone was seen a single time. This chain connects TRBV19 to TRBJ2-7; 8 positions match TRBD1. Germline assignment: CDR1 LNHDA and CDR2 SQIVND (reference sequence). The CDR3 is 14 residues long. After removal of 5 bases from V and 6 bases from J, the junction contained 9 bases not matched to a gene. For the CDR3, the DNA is TGTGCCAGTAGTCCAAGAAGGACAGGGCCCGAGCAGTACTTC. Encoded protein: CASSPRRTGPEQYF.

DNA of the CDR3: TGTGCCAGCACTCGTGAGGCCGGGGAGCTGTTTTTT. Protein sequence: CASTREAGELFF. The chain has TRBV2 and TRBJ2-2; D is unresolved. The CDR3 runs to 12 residues. V lost 7 bases and J 6 bases, leaving 9 bases between the germline ends. Per germline, CDR1 SNHLY and CDR2 FYNNEI.

The CDR3: CASSSGTESSYEQYF. The CDR3 nucleotides read TGCGCCAGCAGCTCTGGAACGGAGAGCTCCTACGAGCAGTACTTC. The chain carries TRBV5-1 and TRBJ2-7, with D unresolved. The V gene's germline CDR1 is SGHRS and CDR2 YFSETQ. Trimming pared 3 bases from V and 0 bases from J, leaving 13 bases between. This CDR3 has 15 amino acids. The variable domain in full, with the rest retrieved from reference TRBV5-1 and TRBJ2-7, is KAGVTQTPRYLIKTRGQQVTLSCSPISGHRSVSWYQQTPGQGLQFLFEYFSETQRNKGNFPGRFSGRQFSNSRSEMNVSTLELGDSALYLCASSSGTESSYEQYFGPGTRLTVT.

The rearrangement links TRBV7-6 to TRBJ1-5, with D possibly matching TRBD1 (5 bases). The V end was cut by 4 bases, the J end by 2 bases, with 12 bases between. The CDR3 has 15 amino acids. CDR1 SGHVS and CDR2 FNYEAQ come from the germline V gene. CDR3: CASSSPSGRNQPQHF. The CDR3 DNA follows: TGTGCCAGCAGCTCCCCCTCGGGGCGCAATCAGCCCCAGCATTTT.

The DNA of the CDR3 is TGTGCCAGTAGTCCGGCAGGGGCCTACGAGCAGTACTTC. This translates into CASSPAGAYEQYF. V is TRBV19 and J is TRBJ2-7, with a tentative D call TRBD1 (6 bases). Trimming took 5 bases from V and 2 from J, leaving 10 bases between them. The CDR3 is 13 residues long. Germline V gene sequence: CDR1 LNHDA, CDR2 SQIVND (reference sequence).

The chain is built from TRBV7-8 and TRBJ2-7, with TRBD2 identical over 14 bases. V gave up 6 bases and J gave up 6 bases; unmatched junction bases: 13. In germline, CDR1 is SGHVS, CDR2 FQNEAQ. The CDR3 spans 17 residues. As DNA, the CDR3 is TGTGCCAGCAGTAGGGGACTAGCGGGAGCTCTAATCTCCGAGCAGTACTTC. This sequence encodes CASSRGLAGALISEQYF.

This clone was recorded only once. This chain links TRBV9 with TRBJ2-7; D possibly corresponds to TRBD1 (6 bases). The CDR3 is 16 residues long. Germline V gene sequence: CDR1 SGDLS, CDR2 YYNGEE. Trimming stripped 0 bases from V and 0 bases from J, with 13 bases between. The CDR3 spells CASSVGVPGHSYEQYF. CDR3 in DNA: TGTGCCAGCAGCGTAGGAGTGCCGGGACACTCCTACGAGCAGTACTTC.

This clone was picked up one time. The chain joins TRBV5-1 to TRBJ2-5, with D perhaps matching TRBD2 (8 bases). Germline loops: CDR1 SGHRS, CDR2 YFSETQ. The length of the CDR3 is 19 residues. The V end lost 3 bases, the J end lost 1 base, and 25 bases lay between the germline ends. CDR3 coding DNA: TGCGCCAGCAGCTCCTTGCTAGGGGGCATTAGCGGGACCCAAGAGACCCAGTACTTC. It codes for CASSSLLGGISGTQETQYF.

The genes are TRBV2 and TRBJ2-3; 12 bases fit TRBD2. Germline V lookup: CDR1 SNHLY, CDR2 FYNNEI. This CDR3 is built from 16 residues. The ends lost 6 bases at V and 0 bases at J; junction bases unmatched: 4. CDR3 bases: TGTGCCAGCAGGCTACTAGCGGGGGGTAGCACAGATACGCAGTATTTT. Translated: CASRLLAGGSTDTQYF.